This section outlines one TCR beta chain sequence together with its context. Its specificity is unknown. This specimen belongs to a study of T cell clusters in autoimmune cytopenias. Study observations and caveats: Clustering suggested that physiological T cell clusters were missing in primary autoimmune cytopenia patients. TRB repertoire shifts in secondary cytopenia and chronic lymphocytic leukemia mostly reflected lymphoma, not autoimmunity.

About 37,500 genome equivalents of blood DNA were amplified for TRB. TRB was amplified by touch-down multiplex PCR, primer pools A and B combined. TCRdb processed the multiplex PCR reads again and assigns one entry to each CDR3 protein, with no DNA. The repertoire shows around 7,000 distinct CDR3 sequences; the top ten hold roughly 30%. The specimen sequenced was peripheral blood. This clonotype was obtained from a human donor with an autoimmune cytopenia or autoimmune hepatitis (not recorded which).

CDR3 sequence reads: CSARDPDRGGYGYTF. This chain uses TRBV20-1 with TRBJ1-2; as DNA is missing, the TRBD1 call by TCRdb cannot be tested. Germline V CDR1 and CDR2: DFQATT, SNEGSKA (reference sequence). The length of the CDR3 is 15 residues.